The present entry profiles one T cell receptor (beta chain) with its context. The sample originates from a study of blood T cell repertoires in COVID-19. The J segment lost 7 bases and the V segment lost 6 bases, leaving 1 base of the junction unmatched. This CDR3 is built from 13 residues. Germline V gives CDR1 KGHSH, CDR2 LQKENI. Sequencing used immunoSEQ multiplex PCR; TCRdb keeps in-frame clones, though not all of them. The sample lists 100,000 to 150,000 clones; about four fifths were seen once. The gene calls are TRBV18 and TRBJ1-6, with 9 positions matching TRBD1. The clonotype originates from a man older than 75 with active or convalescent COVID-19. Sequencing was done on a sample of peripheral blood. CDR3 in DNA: TGTGCCAGCTCGGGACAGGGAAATTCACCCCTCCACTTT. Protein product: CASSGQGNSPLHF.